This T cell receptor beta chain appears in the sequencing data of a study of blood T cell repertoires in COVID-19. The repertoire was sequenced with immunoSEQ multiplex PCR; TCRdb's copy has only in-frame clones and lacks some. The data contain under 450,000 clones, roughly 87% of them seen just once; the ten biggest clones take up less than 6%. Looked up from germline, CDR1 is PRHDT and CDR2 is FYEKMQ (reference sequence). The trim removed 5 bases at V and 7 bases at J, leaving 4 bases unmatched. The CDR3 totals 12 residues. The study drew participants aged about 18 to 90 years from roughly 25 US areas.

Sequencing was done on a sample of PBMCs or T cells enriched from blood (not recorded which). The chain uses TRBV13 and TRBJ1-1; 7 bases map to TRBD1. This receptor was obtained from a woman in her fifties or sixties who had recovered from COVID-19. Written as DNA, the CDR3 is TGTGCCAGCAGCAAACAGGGGTTTGAAGCTTTCTTT. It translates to CASSKQGFEAFF.